What follows are 13 T cell receptor beta chains derived from one specimen sequenced in a study of cytomegalovirus exposure and HLA in healthy donors. Primers included in the PCR were 60 Vbeta and 13 Jbeta primers. This table comes from immunoSEQ multiplex PCR, and its TCRdb copy is limited to in-frame clones, with some not included. The sample contains around 100,000 clones, over 60% of which appear only once. The source material was PBMCs. These TCRs come from a male donor in good health and CMV-seropositive.

The rearrangement joins TRBV4-1 to TRBJ1-2, with D possibly TRBD1 on 6 matching bases. V lost 0 bases and J lost 4, with 9 bases in between. The CDR3 length is 14 residues. Germline V gene data show CDR1 as MGHRA and CDR2 as YSYEKL. The CDR3: CASSQDRDIYGYTF. The CDR3 DNA sequence: TGCGCCAGCAGCCAAGATAGGGACATCTATGGCTACACCTTC.

V usage is TRBV19 and J usage is TRBJ2-1; D gene unclear. Germline CDR1 LNHDA, CDR2 SQIVND (reference sequence). V lost 2 bases and J lost 0, with 11 bases in between. The CDR3 consists of 16 residues. The CDR3, as DNA: TGTGCCAGTAGTATAAGTGCGTCAAGCTCCTACAATGAGCAGTTCTTC. It codes for CASSISASSSYNEQFF.

The rearrangement uses TRBV4-1 and TRBJ2-1; 8 bases match TRBD2. The V segment lost 3 bases and the J segment 7 bases; nucleotides outside the gene matches: 8. Germline CDR1 is MGHRA and CDR2 is YSYEKL. CDR3 length: 15 amino acids. This chain's CDR3 is CASSQEGTRGNEQFF. CDR3 in DNA: TGCGCCAGCAGCCAGGAGGGGACTAGAGGTAATGAGCAGTTCTTC.

The chain recombines TRBV5-6 with TRBJ2-3, with 9 bases matching TRBD1. The CDR3 spans 17 residues. V shed 0 bases and J 4 bases; nucleotides not matched to a gene: 9. Per germline, CDR1 SGHDT and CDR2 YYEEEE. The CDR3 nucleotides read TGTGCCAGCAGCTTGGGAGTCGGACAGGGGCTCGCAGATACGCAGTATTTT. Amino acids: CASSLGVGQGLADTQYF.

The chain is built from TRBV15 and TRBJ2-7, with D possibly matching TRBD2 (6 bases). Per germline, CDR1 LNHNV and CDR2 YYDKDF (reference sequence). The CDR3 consists of 14 residues. V lost 1 base and J 2 bases, leaving 9 bases between the germline ends. The CDR3 nucleotides are TGTGCCACCAGCAGAGTGGGGGGACCCTACGAGCAGTACTTC. Amino acid sequence: CATSRVGGPYEQYF.

The chain recombines TRBV5-4 with TRBJ2-3; D perhaps matches TRBD2 (5 bases). The V gene's germline CDR1 is SGHNT and CDR2 YYREEE (reference sequence). The CDR3 has 13 residues. The V end was cut by 2 bases, the J end by 6 bases, with 10 bases between. The CDR3 sequence is CASSLIASDTQYF. The CDR3 DNA reads TGTGCCAGCAGCTTAATAGCGTCGGATACGCAGTATTTT.

The V and J genes are TRBV10-3 and TRBJ2-1, with TRBD2 matching 13 bases. The CDR3 totals 16 residues. The ends lost 6 bases at V and 4 bases at J; junction bases unmatched: 6. The germline V gene encodes CDR1 ENHRY and CDR2 SYGVKD. CDR3 bases: TGTGCCATCAGCTCTCCGGGACTAGCGGGATACAATGAGCAGTTCTTC. Translation gives CAISSPGLAGYNEQFF.

To note about this clone: The final CDR3 position lacks the conserved phenylalanine or tryptophan, pointing to a likely read error. It is unclear where the CDR3 begins or ends on the DNA, so no DNA is shown, and the CDR3 is as TCRdb lists it. The chain links TRBV11-3 to TRBJ2-7; the tabulated D call, TRBD2, remains unverified against the DNA. Including both end residues, the CDR3 is 10 amino acids long. The germline V gene encodes CDR1 SGHNT and CDR2 YENEEA. CDR3 sequence: CAPPREGGGN.

This clone was seen a few times. The gene calls are TRBV12-5 and TRBJ2-7; possibly TRBD1 for D (6 bases). The ends were cut back, 8 bases at V and 2 bases at J, with 10 bases in the middle. In germline, CDR1 is LGHNT, CDR2 FRNRAP. The CDR3 totals 12 residues. The CDR3 DNA follows: TGTGCTAGTTCATCAGGGGCCTACGAGCAGTACTTC. Residues: CASSSGAYEQYF.

This clone was detected only once. The chain has TRBV7-2 and TRBJ2-7; TRBD2 agrees at 7 bases. V shed 6 bases and J 4 bases; nucleotides not matched to a gene: 6. CDR1 is SGHTA and CDR2 is FQGNSA in the germline V gene. There are 13 residues in the CDR3. The CDR3, as DNA: TGTGCCAGCAGGGTGGCTAGCGGTTACGAGCAGTACTTC. Amino acids: CASRVASGYEQYF. Full variable domain (rest looked up from reference TRBV7-2 and TRBJ2-7): GAGVSQSPSNKVTEKGKDVELRCDPISGHTALYWYRQSLGQGLEFLIYFQGNSAPDKSGLPSDRFSAERTGGSVSTLTIQRTQQEDSAVYLCASRVASGYEQYFGPGTRLTVT.

The chain uses TRBV15 and TRBJ2-2; 7 bases agree with TRBD2. The trim removed 3 bases at V and 4 bases at J, leaving 8 bases unmatched. Germline CDR1 LNHNV, CDR2 YYDKDF (reference sequence). The CDR3 consists of 16 residues. This chain's CDR3 is CATSSLTSSSTGELFF. The CDR3 DNA reads TGTGCCACCAGCAGCTTGACTAGCTCGTCCACCGGGGAGCTGTTTTTT.

The chain is built from TRBV18 and TRBJ1-4, with 8 bases identical to TRBD1. The length of the CDR3 is 16 residues. V shed 4 bases and J 0 bases; nucleotides not matched to a gene: 4. Germline CDR1 reads KGHSH; CDR2 reads LQKENI. The CDR3 coding sequence is TGTGCCAGCTCACGGTTACAGGGGGCAACTAATGAAAAACTGTTTTTT. It is translated as CASSRLQGATNEKLFF.

V is TRBV7-3 and J is TRBJ2-1, with D possibly matching TRBD2 (6 bases). Trimming pared 5 bases from V and 8 bases from J, leaving 19 bases between. Germline assignment: CDR1 SGHTA and CDR2 FQGTGA. This CDR3 region has 15 residues. CDR3 sequence: CASSPSPGEGYEQFF. The CDR3 bases are TGTGCCAGCAGCCCCTCTCCGGGAGAGGGCTATGAGCAGTTCTTC.